Given below is one T cell receptor beta chain in context. What it binds is unknown. Samples with a second dose at about 4 or about 12 weeks were pooled together. The assay was immunoSEQ multiplex PCR, and TCRdb's table has in-frame clones only and misses some. The data show tens of thousands of clones, 92% seen once. Germline lookup yields CDR1 MNHEY and CDR2 SVGEGT. The V end lost 8 bases, the J end lost 1 base, and 15 bases lay between the germline ends. The CDR3 has 15 amino acids. The sample is drawn from a study of T cell responses to AZD1222 COVID-19 vaccine. Findings and limits, study-wide: The donors showed a predominance of white British ancestry and of females, with possible underestimation of clonal diversity. Reportedly, close to half of spike-specific TCRs are directed against unmutated variant regions.

This clonotype was sampled from an adult who received the AZD1222 COVID-19 vaccine. The source was peripheral blood, collected 28 days after the second AZD1222 dose. This rearrangement joins TRBV6-2 or TRBV6-3 to TRBJ1-5; D perhaps matches TRBD1 (6 bases). The CDR3 coding sequence is TGTGCCAGCGGCCAAGGGGGGGTGAGCAATCAGCCCCAGCATTTT. The encoded protein is CASGQGGVSNQPQHF.